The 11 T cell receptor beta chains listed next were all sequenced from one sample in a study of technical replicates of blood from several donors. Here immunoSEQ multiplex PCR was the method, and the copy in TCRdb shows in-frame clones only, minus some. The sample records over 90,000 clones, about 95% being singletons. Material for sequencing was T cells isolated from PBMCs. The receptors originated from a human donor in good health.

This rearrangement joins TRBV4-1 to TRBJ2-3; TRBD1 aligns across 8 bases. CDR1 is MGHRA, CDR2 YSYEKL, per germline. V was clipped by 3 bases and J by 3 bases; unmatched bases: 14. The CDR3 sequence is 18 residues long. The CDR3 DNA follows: TGCGCCAGCAGCCATCCTGTCCGGACAGGGTTAGGTACAGATACGCAGTATTTT. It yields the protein CASSHPVRTGLGTDTQYF.

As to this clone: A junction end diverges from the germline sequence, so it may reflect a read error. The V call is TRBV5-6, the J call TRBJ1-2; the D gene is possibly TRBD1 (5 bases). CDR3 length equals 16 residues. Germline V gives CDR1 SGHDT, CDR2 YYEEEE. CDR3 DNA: TGTGCCAGCAGTTTGGCCTTCGGGGGAGGGCTCTATGGCTACACCTTC. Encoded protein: CASSLAFGGGLYGYTF.

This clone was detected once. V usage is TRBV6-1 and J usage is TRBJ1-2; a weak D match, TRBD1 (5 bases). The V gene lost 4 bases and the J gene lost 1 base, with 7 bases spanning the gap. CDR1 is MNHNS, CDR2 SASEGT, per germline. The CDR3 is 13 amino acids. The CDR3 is CASSADINYGYTF. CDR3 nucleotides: TGTGCCAGCAGTGCGGACATTAACTATGGCTACACCTTC.

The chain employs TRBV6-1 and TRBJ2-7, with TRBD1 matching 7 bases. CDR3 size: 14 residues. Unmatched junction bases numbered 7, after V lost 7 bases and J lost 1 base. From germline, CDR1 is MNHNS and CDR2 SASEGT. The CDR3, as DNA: TGTGCCAGCAACCCGGGACAGTGGTCCTACGAGCAGTACTTC. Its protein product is CASNPGQWSYEQYF.

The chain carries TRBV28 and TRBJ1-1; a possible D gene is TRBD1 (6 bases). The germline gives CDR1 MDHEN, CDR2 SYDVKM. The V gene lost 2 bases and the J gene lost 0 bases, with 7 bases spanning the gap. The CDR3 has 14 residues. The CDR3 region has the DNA TGTGCCAGCAGTTTAACAGGGCTGAACACTGAAGCTTTCTTT. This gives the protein CASSLTGLNTEAFF.

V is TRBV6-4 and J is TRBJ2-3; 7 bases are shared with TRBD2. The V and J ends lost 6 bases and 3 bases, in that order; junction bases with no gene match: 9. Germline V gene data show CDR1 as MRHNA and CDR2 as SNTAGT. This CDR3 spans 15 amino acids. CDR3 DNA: TGTGCCAGCAGCTGGGGAGGGCAAAATACAGATACGCAGTATTTT. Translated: CASSWGGQNTDTQYF.

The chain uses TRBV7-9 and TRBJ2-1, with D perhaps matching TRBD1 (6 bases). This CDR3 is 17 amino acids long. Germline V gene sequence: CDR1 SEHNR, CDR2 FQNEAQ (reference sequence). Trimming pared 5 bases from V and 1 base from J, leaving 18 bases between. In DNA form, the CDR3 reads TGTGCCAGCAGCCTTAACCCCGGACAGACTTCCTACAATGAGCAGTTCTTC. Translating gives CASSLNPGQTSYNEQFF.

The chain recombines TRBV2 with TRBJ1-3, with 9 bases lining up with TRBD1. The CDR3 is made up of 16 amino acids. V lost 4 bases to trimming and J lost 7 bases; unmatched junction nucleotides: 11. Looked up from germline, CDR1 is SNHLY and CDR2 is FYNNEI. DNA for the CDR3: TGTGCCAGCAGTGCTCCCAGGACAGGGGCGGGCAACACCATATATTTT. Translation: CASSAPRTGAGNTIYF. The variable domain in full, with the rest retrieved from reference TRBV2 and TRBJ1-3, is EPEVTQTPSHQVTQMGQEVILRCVPISNHLYFYWYRQILGQKVEFLVSFYNNEISEKSEIFDDQFSVERPDGSNFTLKIRSTKLEDSAMYFCASSAPRTGAGNTIYFGEGSWLTVV.

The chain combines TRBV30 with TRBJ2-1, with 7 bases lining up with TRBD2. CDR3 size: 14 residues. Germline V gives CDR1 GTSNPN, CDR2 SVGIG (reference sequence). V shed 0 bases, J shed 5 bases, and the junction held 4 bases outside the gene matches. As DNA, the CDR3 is TGTGCCTGGAGTGTACGCGGGGGTCACAATGAGCAGTTCTTC. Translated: CAWSVRGGHNEQFF.

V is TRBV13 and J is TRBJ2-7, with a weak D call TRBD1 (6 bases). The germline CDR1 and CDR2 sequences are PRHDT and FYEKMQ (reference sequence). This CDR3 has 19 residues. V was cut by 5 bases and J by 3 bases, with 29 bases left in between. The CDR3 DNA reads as TGTGCCAGCAGCCTCTCCCTCGGCAGGGGAAACCCAATTAACTACGAGCAGTACTTC. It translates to CASSLSLGRGNPINYEQYF.

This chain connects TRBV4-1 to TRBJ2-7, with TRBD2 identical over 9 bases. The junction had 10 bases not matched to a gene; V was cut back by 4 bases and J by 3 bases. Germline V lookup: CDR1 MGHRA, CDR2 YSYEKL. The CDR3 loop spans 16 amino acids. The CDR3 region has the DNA TGCGCCAGCAGCCCTCAGGGGTTAGCGGGAGTCTACGAGCAGTACTTC. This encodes CASSPQGLAGVYEQYF.